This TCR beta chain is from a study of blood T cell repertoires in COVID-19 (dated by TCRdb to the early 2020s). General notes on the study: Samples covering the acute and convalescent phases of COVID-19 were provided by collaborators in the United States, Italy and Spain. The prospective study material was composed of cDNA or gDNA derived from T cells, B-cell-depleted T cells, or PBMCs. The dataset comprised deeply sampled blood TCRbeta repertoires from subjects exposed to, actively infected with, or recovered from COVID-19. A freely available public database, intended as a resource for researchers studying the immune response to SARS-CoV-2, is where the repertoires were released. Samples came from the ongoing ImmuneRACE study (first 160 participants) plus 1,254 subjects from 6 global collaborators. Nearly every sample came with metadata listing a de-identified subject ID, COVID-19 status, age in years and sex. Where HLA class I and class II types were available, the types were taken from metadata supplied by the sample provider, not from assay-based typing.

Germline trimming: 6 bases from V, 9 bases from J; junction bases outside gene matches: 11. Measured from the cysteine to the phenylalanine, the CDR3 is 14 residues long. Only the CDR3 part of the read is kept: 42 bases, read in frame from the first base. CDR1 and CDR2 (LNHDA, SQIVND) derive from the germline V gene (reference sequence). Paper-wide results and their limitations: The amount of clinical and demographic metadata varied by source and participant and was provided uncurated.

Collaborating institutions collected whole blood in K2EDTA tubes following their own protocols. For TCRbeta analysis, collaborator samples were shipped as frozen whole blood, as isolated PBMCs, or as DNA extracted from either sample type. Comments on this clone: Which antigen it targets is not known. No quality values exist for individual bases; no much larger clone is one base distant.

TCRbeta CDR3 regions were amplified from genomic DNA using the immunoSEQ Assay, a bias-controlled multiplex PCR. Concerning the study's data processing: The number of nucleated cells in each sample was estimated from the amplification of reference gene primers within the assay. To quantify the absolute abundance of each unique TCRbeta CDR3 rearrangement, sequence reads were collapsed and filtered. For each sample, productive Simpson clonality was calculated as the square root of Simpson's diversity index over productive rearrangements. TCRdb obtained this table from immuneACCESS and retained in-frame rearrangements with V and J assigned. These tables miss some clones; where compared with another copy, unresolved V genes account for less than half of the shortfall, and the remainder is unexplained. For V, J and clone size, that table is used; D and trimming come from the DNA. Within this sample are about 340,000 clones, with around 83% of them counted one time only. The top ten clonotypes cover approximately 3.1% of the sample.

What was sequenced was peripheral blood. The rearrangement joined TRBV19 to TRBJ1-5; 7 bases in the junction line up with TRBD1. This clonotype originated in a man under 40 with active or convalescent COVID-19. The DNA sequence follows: TGTGCCAGTAGAACAACAGGGGCCCCTTCGCCCCAGCATTTT. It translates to CASRTTGAPSPQHF.